What follows are 8 T cell receptor beta chains derived from one specimen sequenced in a study of patients and donors after allogeneic stem cell transplantation. A single record per CDR3 protein comes from TCRdb applying MiXCR to the RT-PCR reads. Here the sample spans roughly 960,000 distinct CDR3 sequences, about a sixth being singletons. Input material: blood, either unsorted or a sorted T cell fraction (not recorded which). The receptor set was obtained from a human donor who was either an allogeneic HSCT recipient or a stem cell or donor lymphocyte infusion donor (not recorded which). It is not recorded whose cells these are; they may come from a transplant donor.

This clonotype was seen more than once but under ten times. This chain uses TRBV12-3 or TRBV12-4 with TRBJ2-7, with TRBD1 matching over 12 bases. The CDR3 is 16 residues long. J was trimmed by 0 bases and V by 2 bases; bases with no gene match: 2. The CDR3, as DNA: TGTGCCAGCAGTTTACGGGACAGGGGGCGCTCCTACGAGCAGTACTTC. Translation gives CASSLRDRGRSYEQYF.

CDR3 coding DNA: TGTGCCAGCAGTTTAGAGGTCTATAATTCACCCCTCCACTTT. Protein sequence: CASSLEVYNSPLHF. The chain employs TRBV27 and TRBJ1-6; D gene ambiguous. V dropped 2 bases and J dropped 3 bases, with 5 bases sitting between them. There are 14 residues in the CDR3. CDR1 is MNHEY, CDR2 SMNVEV, per germline (reference sequence).

This clonotype turned up a few times. The chain uses TRBV11-1 and TRBJ2-1; a possible D gene is TRBD1 (6 bases). V dropped 4 bases and J dropped 7 bases, with 17 bases sitting between them. Germline-derived CDR1 and CDR2 are SGHAT and FQDESV (reference sequence). The CDR3 runs to 15 residues. This CDR3 reads CASSSLTGMKNEQFF. The CDR3 region has the DNA TGTGCCAGCAGCTCCCTTACAGGGATGAAGAATGAGCAGTTCTTC.

This clonotype showed up just once. The V and J genes are TRBV10-3 and TRBJ1-1; TRBD1 is a possible D gene (5 bases). Deletions cut 5 bases from V and 1 base from J, with 14 bases between. The CDR3 length is 15 residues. Germline CDR1 reads ENHRY; CDR2 reads SYGVKD. The CDR3 reads CAISRSGKTNTEAFF. In nucleotides, the CDR3 is TGTGCCATCAGTCGCTCAGGGAAGACGAACACTGAAGCTTTCTTT.

This clonotype was counted between two and nine times. V is TRBV5-1 and J is TRBJ1-1; 7 bases are a match to TRBD1. Germline-derived CDR1 and CDR2 are SGHRS and YFSETQ. Trimming removed 6 bases from V and 3 bases from J; junction bases left unmatched: 11. The CDR3 runs 15 residues. CDR3 DNA sequence: TGCGCCAGCACACCTGACCCAGGGGGGTACACTGAAGCTTTCTTT. Translation: CASTPDPGGYTEAFF.

This clonotype was found a few times. The chain uses TRBV20-1 and TRBJ1-4, with D possibly being TRBD1 (6 bases). The V and J ends lost 3 bases and 8 bases respectively, with 16 bases between them. This CDR3 has 14 amino acids. Germline V CDR1 and CDR2: DFQATT, SNEGSKA (reference sequence). This CDR3 is CSARIQGRGEKLFF. The CDR3, as DNA: TGCAGTGCTAGGATACAGGGACGCGGAGAAAAACTGTTTTTT.

This clonotype was observed at least ten times. The rearrangement joins TRBV18 to TRBJ2-7; 9 positions match TRBD1. The CDR3 has 15 residues. Germline values: CDR1 KGHSH, CDR2 LQKENI. J gave up 0 bases and V 3 bases, and 3 bases lay outside the gene matches. CDR3: CASSPGQGISYEQYF. The CDR3 coding sequence is TGTGCCAGCTCACCGGGACAGGGAATCTCCTACGAGCAGTACTTC.

This clonotype was picked up a small number of times. The chain links TRBV12-5 to TRBJ1-1; D remains unclear. The CDR3 is 11 amino acids. Germline loops: CDR1 LGHNT, CDR2 FRNRAP. V lost 3 bases and J 3 bases, leaving 2 bases between the germline ends. CDR3 sequence reads: CASGFHTEAFF. The CDR3 DNA sequence: TGTGCTAGTGGTTTCCACACTGAAGCTTTCTTT.